The rows below give T cell receptor beta chains drawn from one sample of a study of CD8+ T cells in alopecia areata. Method: immunoSEQ multiplex PCR; TCRdb's copy keeps in-frame clones and lacks some. In the table there are around 270,000 clones, 58% of which are singletons. The specimen was CD4+ T cells sorted from blood, collected at week 24, from a patient treated with tofacitinib. These receptors were taken from a human donor with alopecia areata. The conserved cysteine and the conserved F or W are not part of the CDR3 here.

V: TRBV28; J: TRBJ2-7; CDR3: ASSLSPTLPEQY
V: TRBV5-4; J: TRBJ2-5; CDR3: ASSFTPDTQETQY
V: TRBV6-5; J: TRBJ2-1; CDR3: ASSRDSEQF
V: TRBV19; J: TRBJ1-2; CDR3: ASSIEPTGGLGYT
V: TRBV2; J: TRBJ2-7; CDR3: ASNLQGSSLDEQY
V: TRBV5-1; J: TRBJ2-3; CDR3: ASSLGAASTDTQY
V: TRBV10-3; J: TRBJ1-2; CDR3: AISAEGGTYGYT
V: TRBV28; J: TRBJ1-6; CDR3: ASRLGHPGSPLH
V: TRBV5-6; J: TRBJ2-1; CDR3: ASSSMGTGVEQF
V: TRBV28; J: TRBJ2-2; CDR3: ASSFGGSTGELF
V: TRBV4-3; J: TRBJ1-6; CDR3: ASSQSTGAGRGDSPLH
V: TRBV9; J: TRBJ2-1; CDR3: ASSVLPGSPYNEQF
V: TRBV11-2; J: TRBJ2-4; CDR3: ASSLLRAGKNIQY
V: TRBV27; J: TRBJ2-5; CDR3: ASSPLGTGNKETQY
V: TRBV5-1; J: TRBJ1-4; CDR3: ASSFAGLATNEKLF
V: TRBV5-6; J: TRBJ2-3; CDR3: ASSRAFGTMGTDTQY
V: TRBV10-3; J: TRBJ2-3; CDR3: AISERRLPDTQY
V: TRBV28; J: TRBJ1-5; CDR3: ASNGRGNQPQH
V: TRBV4-1; J: TRBJ2-7; CDR3: ASSHAGLASSYEQY
V: TRBV7-9; J: TRBJ1-1; CDR3: ASSLAGEIEAF
V: TRBV4-1; J: TRBJ2-7; CDR3: ASSQDFPSSYEQY
V: TRBV4-1; J: TRBJ2-7; CDR3: ASSHIISDRRSYEQY
V: TRBV9; J: TRBJ1-3; CDR3: ASSNQDTIY
V: TRBV11-1; J: TRBJ2-1; CDR3: ASSSGLAGIYNEQF
V: TRBV2; J: TRBJ1-1; CDR3: ASSADRGTEAF
V: TRBV11-2; J: TRBJ2-3; CDR3: ASSLESYADTQY
V: TRBV27; J: TRBJ2-7; CDR3: ASSPGGLYEQY
V: TRBV7-9; J: TRBJ2-3; CDR3: ASSQGQGSDTQY